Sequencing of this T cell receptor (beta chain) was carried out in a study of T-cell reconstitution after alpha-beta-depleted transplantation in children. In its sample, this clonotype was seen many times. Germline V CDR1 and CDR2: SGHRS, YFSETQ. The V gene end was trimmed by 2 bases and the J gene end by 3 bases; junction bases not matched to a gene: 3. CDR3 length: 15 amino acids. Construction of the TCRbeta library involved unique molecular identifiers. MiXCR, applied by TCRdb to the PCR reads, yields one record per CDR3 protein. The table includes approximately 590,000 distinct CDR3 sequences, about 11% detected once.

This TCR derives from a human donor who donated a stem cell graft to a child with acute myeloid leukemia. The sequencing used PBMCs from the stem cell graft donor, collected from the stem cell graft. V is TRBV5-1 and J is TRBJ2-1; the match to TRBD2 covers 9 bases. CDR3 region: CASSFSGRVYNEQFF. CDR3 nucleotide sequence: TGCGCCAGCAGCTTTAGCGGGAGAGTCTACAATGAGCAGTTCTTC.